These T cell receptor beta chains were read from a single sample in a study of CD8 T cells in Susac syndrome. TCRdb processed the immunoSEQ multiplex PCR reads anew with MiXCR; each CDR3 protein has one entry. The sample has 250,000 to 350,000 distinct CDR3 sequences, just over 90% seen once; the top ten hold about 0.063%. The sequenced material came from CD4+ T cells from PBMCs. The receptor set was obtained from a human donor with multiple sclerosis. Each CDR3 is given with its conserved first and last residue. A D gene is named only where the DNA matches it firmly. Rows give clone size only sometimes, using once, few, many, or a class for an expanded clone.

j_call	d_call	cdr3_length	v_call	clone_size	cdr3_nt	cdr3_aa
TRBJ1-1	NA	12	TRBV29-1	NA	TGCAGCGTTCGCGCAGTGACCACTGAAGCTTTCTTT	CSVRAVTTEAFF
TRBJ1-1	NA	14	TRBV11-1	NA	TGTGCCAGCAGCTTAGGATTGGGTAACGCTGAAGCTTTCTTT	CASSLGLGNAEAFF
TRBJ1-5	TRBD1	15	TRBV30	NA	TGTGCCTGGGCACCTGGGACAGGCTTAAATCAGCCCCAGCATTTT	CAWAPGTGLNQPQHF
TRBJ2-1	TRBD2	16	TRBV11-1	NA	TGTGCCAGCAATCTACGAGCTAGCGGGAGCAACAATGAGCAGTTCTTC	CASNLRASGSNNEQFF
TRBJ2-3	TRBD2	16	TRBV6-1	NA	TGTGCCAGCAGTGCCTCCGGGACTAGCGGCACAGATACGCAGTATTTT	CASSASGTSGTDTQYF
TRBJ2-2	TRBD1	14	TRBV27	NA	TGTGCCAGCAGGTACAGGGGCGCAGGCGGGGAGCTGTTTTTT	CASRYRGAGGELFF
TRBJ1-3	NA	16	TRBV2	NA	TGTGCCAGCAGTGAAAGGCGCGGCGCATCTGGAAACACCATATATTTT	CASSERRGASGNTIYF
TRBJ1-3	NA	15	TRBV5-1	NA	TGCGCCAGCAGCTTGGACGGAATCTCTGGAAACACCATATATTTT	CASSLDGISGNTIYF
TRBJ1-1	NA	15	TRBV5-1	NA	TGCGCCAGCAGCTTAGGGTCATGGGGGGACACTGAAGCTTTCTTT	CASSLGSWGDTEAFF
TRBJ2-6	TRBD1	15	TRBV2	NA	TGTGCCAGAGACAGGGGGGTCTCTGGGGCCAACGTCCTGACTTTC	CARDRGVSGANVLTF
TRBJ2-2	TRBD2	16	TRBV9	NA	TGTGCCAGCAGCGTAGTGAGCGGGGGGGCCACCGGGGAGCTGTTTTTT	CASSVVSGGATGELFF
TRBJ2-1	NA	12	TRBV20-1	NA	TGCAGTGCTCCCATTGGCGTCAATGAGCAGTTCTTC	CSAPIGVNEQFF
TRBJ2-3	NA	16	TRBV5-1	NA	TGCGCCAGCAGCTCCCTAGCGTTCACGTCCCCAGATACGCAGTATTTT	CASSSLAFTSPDTQYF
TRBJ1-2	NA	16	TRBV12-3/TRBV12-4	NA	TGTGCCAGCAGTTTAGGGCTGGGGGACCCAAACTATGGCTACACCTTC	CASSLGLGDPNYGYTF
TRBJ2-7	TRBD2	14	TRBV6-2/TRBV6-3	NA	TGTGCCAGCAGCTCGCTTTTTGCGGGAGGCGAGCAGTACTTC	CASSSLFAGGEQYF
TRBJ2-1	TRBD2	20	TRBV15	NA	TGTGCCACCAGCAGAGGCCAACTTGGGGCGGGGGGGGATAGATACAATGAGCAGTTCTTC	CATSRGQLGAGGDRYNEQFF
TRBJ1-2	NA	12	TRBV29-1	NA	TGCAGCGTTGAAGAGTCAGGGCCTGGCTACACCTTC	CSVEESGPGYTF
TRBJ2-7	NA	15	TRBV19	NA	TGTGCCAGTAGTATAATGGACAACCCTTCGTACGAGCAGTACTTC	CASSIMDNPSYEQYF
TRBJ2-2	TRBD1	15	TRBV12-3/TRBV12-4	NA	TGTGCCAGCAGAACGCTAGGGGGCTTAACCGGGGAGCTGTTTTTT	CASRTLGGLTGELFF
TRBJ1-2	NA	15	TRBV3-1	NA	TGTGCCAGCAGCCCCCGGGGTTCGCTTCTAGGGGGCTACACCTTC	CASSPRGSLLGGYTF
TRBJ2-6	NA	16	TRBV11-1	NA	TGTGCCAGCAGCCGGACGGCAGTCTCTGGGGCCAACGTCCTGACTTTC	CASSRTAVSGANVLTF
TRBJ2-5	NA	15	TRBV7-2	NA	TGTGCCAGCAGCTTAGCAGGGGCGCACGGAGAGACCCAGTACTTC	CASSLAGAHGETQYF
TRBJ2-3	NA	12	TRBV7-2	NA	TGTGCCAGCAGCTTAGCGCGAGGTACGCAGTATTTT	CASSLARGTQYF
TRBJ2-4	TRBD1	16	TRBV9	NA	TGTGCCAGCAGCGGACAGGGCGCGGGAGCCAAAAACATTCAGTACTTC	CASSGQGAGAKNIQYF
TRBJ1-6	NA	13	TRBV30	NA	TGTGCCTGGAGTGCGGGGTATAATTCACCCCTCCACTTT	CAWSAGYNSPLHF
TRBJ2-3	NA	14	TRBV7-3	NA	TGTGCCAGCAGCCCCAACGGGTTAAGGGGTACGCAGTATTTT	CASSPNGLRGTQYF
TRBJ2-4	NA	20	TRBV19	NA	TGTGCCAGTAGTATACTCCCCTTAGGCCCGCCTCAAATAGCCAAAAACATTCAGTACTTC	CASSILPLGPPQIAKNIQYF
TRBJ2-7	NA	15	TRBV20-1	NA	TGCAGTGCTTTTCGGTCCGGGACCCAAACAGACGAGCAGTACTTC	CSAFRSGTQTDEQYF
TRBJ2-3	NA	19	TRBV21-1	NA	TGTGCCAGCAGCAAAGGACTAGCGGGGGGGCCGACTGGGTCAGATACGCAGTATTTT	CASSKGLAGGPTGSDTQYF
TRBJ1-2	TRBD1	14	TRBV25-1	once	TGTGCCAGCAGAACAGGGGGCGTCGTCGATGGCTACACCTTC	CASRTGGVVDGYTF
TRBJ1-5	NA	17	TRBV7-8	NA	TGTGCCAGCAGCCAGGCGGGAGGGGGTTACCGCAATCAGCCCCAGCATTTT	CASSQAGGGYRNQPQHF
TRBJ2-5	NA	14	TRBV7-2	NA	TGTGCCAGCAGCTTAGGCGGCAGACACGAGACCCAGTACTTC	CASSLGGRHETQYF
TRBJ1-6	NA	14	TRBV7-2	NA	TGTGCCAGCAGCTTGGATAGTAGTAATTCACCCCTCCACTTT	CASSLDSSNSPLHF
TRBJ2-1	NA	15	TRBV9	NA	TGTGCCAGCAGCGTTGGCTCATCCTCCTACAATGAGCAGTTCTTC	CASSVGSSSYNEQFF
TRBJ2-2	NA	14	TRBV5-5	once	TGTGCCAGCAGCCTCCGGACGGAGATCGGGGAGCTGTTTTTT	CASSLRTEIGELFF
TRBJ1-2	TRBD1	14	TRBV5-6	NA	TGTGCCAGCAGTATAAGGGACAGACCCTATGGCTACACCTTC	CASSIRDRPYGYTF
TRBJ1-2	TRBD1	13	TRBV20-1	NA	TGCAGTGTCAACAGGGGAGACGGCTATGGCTACACCTTC	CSVNRGDGYGYTF
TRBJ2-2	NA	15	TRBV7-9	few	TGTGCCAGCAGCCCCCGCAGGGGACGAACCGGGGAGCTGTTTTTT	CASSPRRGRTGELFF
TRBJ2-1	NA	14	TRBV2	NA	TGCGCCAGCACCCTGAGCCGGCTCCGGGATGAGCAGTTCTTC	CASTLSRLRDEQFF
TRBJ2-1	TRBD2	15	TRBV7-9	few	TGTGCCAGCAGCTCCACTAGCGGGACTTACAATGAGCAGTTCTTC	CASSSTSGTYNEQFF
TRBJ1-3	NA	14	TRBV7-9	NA	TGTGCCAGCACCCCGGCAACAAGGCTCAACACCATATATTTT	CASTPATRLNTIYF